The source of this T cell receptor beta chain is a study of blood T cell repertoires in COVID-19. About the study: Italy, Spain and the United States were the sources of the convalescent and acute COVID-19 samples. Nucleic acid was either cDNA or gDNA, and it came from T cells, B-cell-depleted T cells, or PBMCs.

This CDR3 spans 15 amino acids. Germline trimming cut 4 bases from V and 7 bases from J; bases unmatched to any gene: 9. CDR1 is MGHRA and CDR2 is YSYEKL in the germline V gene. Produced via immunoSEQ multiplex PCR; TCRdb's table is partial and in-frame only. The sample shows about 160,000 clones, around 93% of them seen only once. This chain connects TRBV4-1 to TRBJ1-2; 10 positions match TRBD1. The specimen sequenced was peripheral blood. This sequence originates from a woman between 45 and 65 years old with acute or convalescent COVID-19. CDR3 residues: CASSPTLDRGSGYTF. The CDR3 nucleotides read TGCGCCAGCAGCCCGACTCTGGACAGGGGGAGTGGCTACACCTTC.